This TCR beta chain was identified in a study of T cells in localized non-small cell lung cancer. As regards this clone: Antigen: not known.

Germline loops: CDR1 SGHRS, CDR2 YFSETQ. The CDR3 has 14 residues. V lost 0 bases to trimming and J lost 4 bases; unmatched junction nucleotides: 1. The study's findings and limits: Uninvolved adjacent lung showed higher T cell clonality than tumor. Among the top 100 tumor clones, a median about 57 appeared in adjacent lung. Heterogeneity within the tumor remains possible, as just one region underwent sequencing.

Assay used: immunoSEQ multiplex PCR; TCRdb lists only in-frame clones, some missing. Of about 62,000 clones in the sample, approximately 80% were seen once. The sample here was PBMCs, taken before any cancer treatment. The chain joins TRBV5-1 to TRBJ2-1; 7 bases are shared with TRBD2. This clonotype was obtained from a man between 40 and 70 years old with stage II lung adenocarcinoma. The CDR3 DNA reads TGCGCCAGCAGCTTGGGGGACTATTACAATGAGCAGTTCTTC. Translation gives CASSLGDYYNEQFF.